One sample yielded the 20 T cell receptor beta chains listed below, sequenced in a study of T cell changes during pregnancy in multiple sclerosis. Sequencing used immunoSEQ multiplex PCR; TCRdb keeps in-frame clones, though not all of them. The sample carries 79,000 or so clones, more than 80% recorded once. The input for sequencing was CD4+ T cells from peripheral blood mononuclear cells, taken before pregnancy. Receptors originate from a female donor with multiple sclerosis, enrolled in a pregnancy study.

A word on this clone: Since no conserved phenylalanine or tryptophan closes the CDR3, a read error is the likely cause. The limits of the CDR3 on the DNA are not certain, so only TCRdb's listed CDR3 is given. J is TRBJ2-4 and V is TRBV6-5; the table's D call TRBD1 went unverified against the DNA. The CDR3 spans 13 amino acids, including both terminal residues. Germline loops: CDR1 MNHEY, CDR2 SVGAGI. The CDR3 sequence is CASSYSEQGMQTL.

CDR3 nucleotides: TGTGCCAGCAGTGCCCCGGGGGGCGCCTACGAGCAGTACTTC. Translating gives CASSAPGGAYEQYF. This chain links TRBV2 with TRBJ2-7; possibly TRBD2 for D (7 bases). V gave up 4 bases and J gave up 2 bases, with 12 bases separating them. Germline values: CDR1 SNHLY, CDR2 FYNNEI. This CDR3 has 14 amino acids.

The J gene is TRBJ1-5, the V gene TRBV30, with a possible D match to TRBD1 (5 bases). V lost 3 bases, J lost 5 bases, and 11 bases lay in between. Germline CDR1 and CDR2: GTSNPN and SVGIG (reference sequence). The CDR3 consists of 13 residues. This chain's CDR3 is CAWSSQGYQPQHF. As DNA, the CDR3 is TGTGCCTGGAGCTCTCAGGGATATCAGCCCCAGCATTTT. Complete variable domain (other parts from reference TRBV30 and TRBJ1-5): SQTIHQWPATLVQPVGSPLSLECTVEGTSNPNLYWYRQAAGRGLQLLFYSVGIGQISSEVPQNLSASRPQDRQFILSSKKLLLSDSGFYLCAWSSQGYQPQHFGDGTRLSIL.

The rearrangement links TRBV5-4 to TRBJ1-2; D is perhaps TRBD1 (6 bases). Germline CDR1 reads SGHNT; CDR2 reads YYREEE (reference sequence). This CDR3 comprises 15 residues. V was cut by 0 bases and J by 1 base, with 10 bases left in between. CDR3 region: CASSLVQGSNYGYTF. For the CDR3, the DNA is TGTGCCAGCAGCTTGGTTCAGGGGAGTAACTATGGCTACACCTTC.

V gene TRBV6-6 combines with J gene TRBJ2-3, with TRBD2 identical over 15 bases. The J segment lost 4 bases and the V segment lost 6 bases, leaving 5 bases of the junction unmatched. This CDR3 has 16 amino acids. Germline V CDR1 and CDR2: MNHNY, SVGAGI (reference sequence). In DNA, the CDR3 is TGTGCCAGCAGGGGACTAGCGGGGGGACAGGCAGATACGCAGTATTTT. Encoded protein: CASRGLAGGQADTQYF.

The V call is TRBV6-1, the J call TRBJ1-6, with D perhaps matching TRBD1 (6 bases). Germline V gene lookup returns CDR1 MNHNS and CDR2 SASEGT. The CDR3 has 14 amino acids. Deletions cut 6 bases from V and 8 bases from J, with 14 bases between. The CDR3 nucleotides are TGTGCCAGCAGCTTCTCAGGGGCCGATTCACCCCTCCACTTT. Translation gives CASSFSGADSPLHF.

This rearrangement joins TRBV27 to TRBJ1-4; a possible D gene is TRBD1 (5 bases). Germline CDR1 and CDR2: MNHEY and SMNVEV (reference sequence). The ends were cut back, 11 bases at V and 2 bases at J, with 21 bases in the middle. This CDR3 is built from 16 residues. CDR3 sequence: CASRAFSTPTNEKLFF. CDR3 coding DNA: TGTGCCTCCAGGGCTTTTTCGACCCCCACTAATGAAAAACTGTTTTTT.

The chain carries TRBV9 and TRBJ1-2, with 11 positions matching TRBD1. CDR1 SGDLS and CDR2 YYNGEE come from the germline V gene. CDR3 length equals 15 residues. The trim removed 0 bases at V and 4 bases at J, leaving 2 bases unmatched. The CDR3 region is CASSVGTGGLYGYTF. The CDR3 nucleotides are TGTGCCAGCAGCGTAGGGACAGGGGGCCTCTATGGCTACACCTTC.

This chain uses TRBV29-1 with TRBJ2-6; the D is unclear. Trimming stripped 4 bases from V and 2 bases from J, with 9 bases between. Germline CDR1 reads SQVTM; CDR2 reads ANQGSEA. This CDR3 has 14 amino acids. In DNA, the CDR3 is TGCAGCGTTGCCGCAGGAACTGGGGCCAACGTCCTGACTTTC. This translates into CSVAAGTGANVLTF.

The chain links TRBV9 to TRBJ2-3, with 10 bases that match TRBD2. V lost 0 bases to trimming and J lost 4 bases; unmatched junction nucleotides: 8. This CDR3 comprises 17 residues. The germline V gene encodes CDR1 SGDLS and CDR2 YYNGEE. CDR3 nucleotides: TGTGCCAGCAGCGTAGGCCTAGCGGGAGTGGGGGCAGATACGCAGTATTTT. Translated, it gives CASSVGLAGVGADTQYF.

The chain employs TRBV29-1 and TRBJ2-1; no clear D. Per germline, CDR1 SQVTM and CDR2 ANQGSEA. Trimming removed 0 bases from V and 15 bases from J, with 15 bases in between. The CDR3 sequence is 12 residues long. DNA for the CDR3: TGCAGCGTTGAAGAGGGCAGTAAGTATTGGTTCTTC. This gives the protein CSVEEGSKYWFF.

The rearrangement uses TRBV2 and TRBJ2-1; TRBD2 matches 14 bases. V was pared by 5 bases and J by 3 bases, with 21 bases of the junction left unmatched. CDR3 length equals 22 residues. Germline CDR1 reads SNHLY; CDR2 reads FYNNEI. The CDR3 bases are TGTGCCAGCAGTCGACGGGCAGGGCCGGGACTAGCGGGAGTGGGGCTCTACAATGAGCAGTTCTTC. This sequence encodes CASSRRAGPGLAGVGLYNEQFF.

This clone occurred once. The rearrangement uses TRBV7-2 and TRBJ1-3; D possibly corresponds to TRBD1 (6 bases). CDR1 and CDR2 (germline): SGHTA, FQGNSA. The CDR3 is 15 residues long. Trimming removed 0 bases at V and 4 bases at J, with 10 bases between. CDR3 sequence reads: CASSLAGGGGNTIYF. Written as DNA, the CDR3 is TGTGCCAGCAGCTTAGCGGGAGGGGGGGGAAACACCATATATTTT.

The chain couples TRBV2 to TRBJ2-5; the D gene is possibly TRBD2 (6 bases). This CDR3 contains 15 residues. Looked up from germline, CDR1 is SNHLY and CDR2 is FYNNEI. V gave up 8 bases and J gave up 3 bases, with 19 bases separating them. CDR3 residues: CASLGAGRSKETQYF. Here the CDR3 DNA reads TGTGCCAGCCTTGGAGCAGGGAGGTCAAAAGAGACCCAGTACTTC.

The chain is built from TRBV5-4 and TRBJ2-3; 8 bases match TRBD2. Germline assignment: CDR1 SGHNT and CDR2 YYREEE (reference sequence). After removal of 0 bases from V and 3 bases from J, the junction contained 3 bases not matched to a gene. This CDR3 is built from 15 residues. CDR3 sequence: CASSLGLALTDTQYF. CDR3 nucleotide sequence: TGTGCCAGCAGCTTGGGACTAGCGCTAACAGATACGCAGTATTTT.

The chain has TRBV13 and TRBJ1-5, with TRBD1 matching over 7 bases. Trimming at V came to 3 bases and at J to 7 bases, leaving 15 bases not matched to a gene. Germline values: CDR1 PRHDT, CDR2 FYEKMQ (reference sequence). This CDR3 comprises 17 residues. The CDR3 here is CASSFRGGTGAGQPQHF. The CDR3 nucleotides are TGTGCCAGCAGCTTCCGTGGGGGAACAGGGGCCGGACAGCCCCAGCATTTT.

J is TRBJ2-1 and V is TRBV7-9; D not certain. Germline loops: CDR1 SEHNR, CDR2 FQNEAQ (reference sequence). The germline V and J ends were trimmed by 1 base and 0 bases, with 7 bases remaining between them. This CDR3 has 15 residues. The CDR3 loop reads CASSLVASSYNEQFF. The CDR3 DNA reads as TGTGCCAGCAGCTTAGTAGCCAGCTCCTACAATGAGCAGTTCTTC.

The chain couples TRBV10-1 to TRBJ2-1; 8 bases align to TRBD2. Germline lookup yields CDR1 WNHNN and CDR2 SYGVQD (reference sequence). J was trimmed by 2 bases and V by 1 base; bases with no gene match: 4. The CDR3 runs 16 residues. In DNA form, the CDR3 reads TGCGCCAGCAGTGAGTTAGGGACTAGTACCTACAATGAGCAGTTCTTC. This translates into CASSELGTSTYNEQFF.

The chain is built from TRBV2 and TRBJ2-1; perhaps TRBD2 as D (6 bases). Germline CDR1 SNHLY, CDR2 FYNNEI. V gave up 3 bases and J gave up 6 bases, with 12 bases separating them. This CDR3 is built from 14 residues. CDR3 protein: CASSEWGLPNEQFF. In DNA, the CDR3 is TGTGCCAGCAGTGAGTGGGGACTCCCCAATGAGCAGTTCTTC.

This chain joins TRBV6-6 and TRBJ2-2, with D perhaps matching TRBD1 (6 bases). The ends were cut back, 7 bases at V and 5 bases at J, with 8 bases in the middle. Germline V gene data show CDR1 as MNHNY and CDR2 as SVGAGI (reference sequence). This CDR3 spans 12 amino acids. The DNA for the CDR3 is TGTGCCAGCACCAGGGGTACCGGGGAGCTGTTTTTT. This encodes CASTRGTGELFF.